The sequence of this T cell receptor beta chain was determined in a study of response to subunit inactivated influenza vaccine. Findings and caveats of the study: It was the authors' suggestion that each seasonal influenza vaccination recruits few new T cells.

Each CDR3 protein is one row after TCRdb ran MiXCR on the RT-PCR reads. This sample has around 500,000 distinct CDR3 sequences, with approximately 11% found just once. This clonotype was found many times. As yet, its antigen is unknown. There are 15 residues in the CDR3. With V trimmed by 6 bases and J by 4 bases, 8 bases remained unmatched. The chain links TRBV12-3 or TRBV12-4 to TRBJ2-1; TRBD1 matches at 8 bases. Sequenced here: PBMCs from blood, sampled 40 to 50 days after vaccination. The clonotype originates from a man aged 50 to 59 who received an inactivated influenza vaccine. The chain's CDR3 is CASRAWTGRYNEQFF. The CDR3 region has the DNA TGTGCCAGCAGGGCTTGGACAGGGAGGTACAATGAGCAGTTCTTC.